The following is a TCR beta chain sequence with its context. These data come from a study of shared clonotypes between healthy human individuals. Germline V CDR1 and CDR2: LNHDA, SQIVND (reference sequence). The CDR3 runs 13 residues. V lost 8 bases and J 3 bases, leaving 12 bases between the germline ends. Produced via immunoSEQ multiplex PCR; TCRdb's table is partial and in-frame only. The sample contains about 480,000 clones, almost 80% of which appear only once. This chain uses TRBV19 with TRBJ2-3, with D possibly being TRBD2 (5 bases). The sequence derives from a woman aged 40 to 50 in good health. Some clones in this sample may be carry-over from other donors' samples. Material: PBMCs. DNA of the CDR3: TGTGCCAGTGGAATACGAGGGACAGATACGCAGTATTTT. This translates into CASGIRGTDTQYF.